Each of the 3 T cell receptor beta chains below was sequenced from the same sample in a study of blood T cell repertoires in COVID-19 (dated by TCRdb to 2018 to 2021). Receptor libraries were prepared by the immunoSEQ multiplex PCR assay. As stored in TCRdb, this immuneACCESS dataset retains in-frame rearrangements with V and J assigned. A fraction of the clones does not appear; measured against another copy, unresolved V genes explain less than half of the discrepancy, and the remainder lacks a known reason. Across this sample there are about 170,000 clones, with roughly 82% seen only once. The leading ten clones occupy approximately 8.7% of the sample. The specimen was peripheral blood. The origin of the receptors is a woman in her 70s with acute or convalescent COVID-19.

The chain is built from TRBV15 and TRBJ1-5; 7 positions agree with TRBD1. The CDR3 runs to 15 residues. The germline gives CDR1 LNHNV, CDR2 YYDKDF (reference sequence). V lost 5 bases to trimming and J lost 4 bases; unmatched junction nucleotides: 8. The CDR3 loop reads CATSRDQQGNQPQHF. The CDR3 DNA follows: TGTGCCACCAGCCGGGACCAACAGGGGAATCAGCCCCAGCATTTT.

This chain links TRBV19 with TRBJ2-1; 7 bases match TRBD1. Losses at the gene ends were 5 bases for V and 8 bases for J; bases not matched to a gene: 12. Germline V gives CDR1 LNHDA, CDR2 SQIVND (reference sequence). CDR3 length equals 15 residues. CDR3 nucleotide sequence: TGTGCCAGTAGTCCCCATAGGACAGGAGGATATGAGCAGTTCTTC. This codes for CASSPHRTGGYEQFF.

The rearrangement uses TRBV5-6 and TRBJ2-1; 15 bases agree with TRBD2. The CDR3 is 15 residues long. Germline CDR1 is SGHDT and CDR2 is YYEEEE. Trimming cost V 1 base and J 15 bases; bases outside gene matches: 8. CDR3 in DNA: TGTGCCAGCAGCTTGCTTGGGACTAGCGGGAGGTCCCCGTTCTTC. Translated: CASSLLGTSGRSPFF.